These T cell receptor beta chains were read from a single sample in a study of CD8+ T cells in alopecia areata. Some clones are missing from TCRdb's copy, which holds only in-frame ones; the method was immunoSEQ multiplex PCR. The profile shows around 210,000 clones, roughly 50% of them singletons. Sequenced material: CD8+ T cells sorted from blood. All receptors come from a human donor in good health. CDR3s leave out the opening cysteine and the closing phenylalanine or tryptophan.

cdr3_length: 11; j_call: TRBJ2-7; v_call: TRBV30; cdr3_aa: AWSDGTSHEQY
cdr3_length: 10; j_call: TRBJ1-6; v_call: TRBV2; cdr3_aa: ATINGNSPLH
cdr3_length: 13; j_call: TRBJ2-5; v_call: TRBV29-1; cdr3_aa: SVDLTGLAGETQY
cdr3_length: 15; j_call: TRBJ1-2; v_call: TRBV7-9; cdr3_aa: ASSSSLLDRANYGYT
cdr3_length: 12; j_call: TRBJ1-2; v_call: TRBV10-2; cdr3_aa: ASTQRVGGYGYT
cdr3_length: 10; j_call: TRBJ1-2; v_call: TRBV29-1; cdr3_aa: SDLTGDYGYT
cdr3_length: 12; j_call: TRBJ1-5; v_call: TRBV2; cdr3_aa: ASSERVFGQPQH
cdr3_length: 14; j_call: TRBJ2-5; v_call: TRBV5-6; cdr3_aa: ASSHAAARQPETQY
cdr3_length: 12; j_call: TRBJ2-7; v_call: TRBV15; cdr3_aa: ATSRDREEDEQY
cdr3_length: 13; j_call: TRBJ1-1; v_call: TRBV7-2; cdr3_aa: ASTPRDKMNTEAF
cdr3_length: 9; j_call: TRBJ1-2; v_call: TRBV7-9; cdr3_aa: ASSAEYGYT
cdr3_length: 14; j_call: TRBJ2-3; v_call: TRBV9; cdr3_aa: ASSTASGGSTDTQY
cdr3_length: 11; j_call: TRBJ2-2; v_call: TRBV30; cdr3_aa: AWSFTNTGELF
cdr3_length: 12; j_call: TRBJ2-7; v_call: TRBV5-1; cdr3_aa: ASSLGGNSYEQY
cdr3_length: 10; j_call: TRBJ2-7; v_call: TRBV5-1; cdr3_aa: ATPEQGYEQY
cdr3_length: 10; j_call: TRBJ2-2; v_call: TRBV29-1; cdr3_aa: SGTGFTGELF
cdr3_length: 10; j_call: TRBJ1-2; v_call: TRBV5-4; cdr3_aa: ASSSSGGVHT
cdr3_length: 11; j_call: TRBJ2-3; v_call: TRBV4-2; cdr3_aa: ASSQEWGDTQY
cdr3_length: 14; j_call: TRBJ2-6; v_call: TRBV7-9; cdr3_aa: ASSNEGESGANVLT
cdr3_length: 14; j_call: TRBJ1-1; v_call: TRBV5-6; cdr3_aa: ASSLAPGARAAEAF
cdr3_length: 10; j_call: TRBJ2-1; v_call: TRBV29-1; cdr3_aa: SVEDRLNEQF
cdr3_length: 14; j_call: TRBJ2-7; v_call: TRBV4-1; cdr3_aa: ASSQEESGGYYEQY
cdr3_length: 12; j_call: TRBJ2-3; v_call: TRBV7-3; cdr3_aa: ASSLTGRADTQY
cdr3_length: 11; j_call: TRBJ1-2; v_call: TRBV5-4; cdr3_aa: ASRTSLLYGYT
cdr3_length: 13; j_call: TRBJ2-4; v_call: TRBV5-1; cdr3_aa: ASSSITGNRDIQY
cdr3_length: 10; j_call: TRBJ2-3; v_call: TRBV2; cdr3_aa: AGDSHTDTQY
cdr3_length: 7; j_call: TRBJ1-6; v_call: TRBV30; cdr3_aa: ALGSPLH
cdr3_length: 10; j_call: TRBJ1-2; v_call: TRBV9; cdr3_aa: ASSVGGSGYT
cdr3_length: 13; j_call: TRBJ2-1; v_call: TRBV30; cdr3_aa: AWRGRGEPYNEQF
cdr3_length: 12; j_call: TRBJ2-7; v_call: TRBV7-9; cdr3_aa: ASSLDRGLREQY
cdr3_length: 12; j_call: TRBJ2-3; v_call: TRBV6-5; cdr3_aa: ASDPGQGPDTQY
cdr3_length: 11; j_call: TRBJ1-2; v_call: TRBV27; cdr3_aa: ASSSQGRDGYT
cdr3_length: 13; j_call: TRBJ2-7; v_call: TRBV11-2; cdr3_aa: ASSLSWQGSLEQY
cdr3_length: 9; j_call: TRBJ2-3; v_call: TRBV30; cdr3_aa: AWSGLGTQY
cdr3_length: 11; j_call: TRBJ2-1; v_call: TRBV27; cdr3_aa: ASSMDGYNEQF
cdr3_length: 11; j_call: TRBJ1-2; v_call: TRBV29-1; cdr3_aa: SVEDLGEGGYT
cdr3_length: 15; j_call: TRBJ1-1; v_call: TRBV13; cdr3_aa: ASSLQKNNSPNTEAF
cdr3_length: 10; j_call: TRBJ2-7; v_call: TRBV6-5; cdr3_aa: ASTPGGPEQY
cdr3_length: 10; j_call: TRBJ2-7; v_call: TRBV7-9; cdr3_aa: ASSARDTEQY
cdr3_length: 12; j_call: TRBJ2-4; v_call: TRBV13; cdr3_aa: ASSSRQGGYIQY
cdr3_length: 10; j_call: TRBJ1-1; v_call: TRBV29-1; cdr3_aa: SVEQSNTEAF